These 5 T cell receptor beta chains were all obtained from the same sample, sequenced in a study of memory CD4+ T cells and cytomegalovirus serostatus. Single viable CD3+CD4+CD8-CD45RO+ cells were sorted as the memory CD4+ T cells. Produced via immunoSEQ multiplex PCR; TCRdb's table is partial and in-frame only. The data hold some 47,000 clones, with roughly 78% observed a single time. Sequenced sample: memory CD4+ T cells from blood. Receptors originate from an adult in good health and CMV-seronegative.

The V call is TRBV19, the J call TRBJ1-5; TRBD1 matches at 8 bases. The CDR3 loop spans 14 amino acids. Germline-derived CDR1 and CDR2 are LNHDA and SQIVND (reference sequence). The V gene end was trimmed by 7 bases and the J gene end by 4 bases; junction bases not matched to a gene: 6. The CDR3, as DNA: TGTGCCAGTACCTTGGACAGGGCTAATCAGCCCCAGCATTTT. Translated: CASTLDRANQPQHF.

This clone came up a few times. The gene calls are TRBV30 and TRBJ1-6, with no clear D. CDR1 and CDR2 from the germline V gene are GTSNPN and SVGIG (reference sequence). This CDR3 comprises 13 residues. The CDR3 reads CATRSSYNSPLHF. The DNA of the CDR3 is TGTGCTACGAGGAGCTCCTATAATTCACCCCTCCACTTT.

The gene calls are TRBV27 and TRBJ1-2, with a weak D call TRBD1 (6 bases). Trimming left V 3 bases short and J 6 bases short, with 17 bases between. The CDR3 covers 15 residues. Germline V CDR1 and CDR2: MNHEY, SMNVEV (reference sequence). CDR3 nucleotides: TGTGCCAGCAGTTTCGTGGACAGACTTACTAATGGCTACACCTTC. The encoded protein is CASSFVDRLTNGYTF.

The V and J genes are TRBV6-4 and TRBJ2-3; 8 nucleotides match TRBD2. J gave up 1 base and V 1 base, and 7 bases lay outside the gene matches. CDR3 length equals 17 residues. Germline lookup yields CDR1 MRHNA and CDR2 SNTAGT. The CDR3 sequence is CASSDWRRRGGTDTQYF. CDR3 DNA sequence: TGTGCCAGCAGTGACTGGCGGAGGCGGGGGGGCACAGATACGCAGTATTTT.

This clone has more than one count but fewer than ten. DNA of the CDR3: TGTGCCAGCAGTGAACTCCCCGGCAGCCGGAAAGAAGCTTTCTTT. Residues: CASSELPGSRKEAFF. V gene TRBV2 combines with J gene TRBJ1-1; D gene ambiguous. V shed 2 bases and J shed 8 bases, with 18 bases lying between them. The germline V gene encodes CDR1 SNHLY and CDR2 FYNNEI. This CDR3 region has 15 residues.